This entry lists 29 T cell receptor beta chains sequenced from one sample in a study of T cell responses to AZD1222 COVID-19 vaccine (dated by TCRdb to the early 2020s). Receptor libraries were prepared by the immunoSEQ multiplex PCR assay. The immuneACCESS repertoire file appears here via TCRdb, limited to in-frame rearrangements. These files lack a portion of the clones; in checked studies, under half of the deficit traces to unresolved V genes, and the cause of the others is not known. In this sample the table shows more than 150,000 clones, about nine tenths of which occur a single time. The ten top clones hold 6.1% of the sample. In the paper's terms, the time point label means: baseline before first vaccination. Sequencing was performed on peripheral blood, taken on day 0 of AZD1222 vaccination. These receptors were taken from an adult in good health.

The chain uses TRBV5-4 and TRBJ2-5, with D perhaps TRBD1 or TRBD2 (5 bases each). The CDR3 is 13 residues long. Trimming removed 1 base from V and 3 bases from J, with 7 bases in between. CDR1 and CDR2 from the germline V gene are SGHNT and YYREEE (reference sequence). In DNA, the CDR3 is TGTGCCAGCAGCTTGCGAGGGGAAGAGACCCAGTACTTC. Its translation: CASSLRGEETQYF.

The chain links TRBV28 to TRBJ2-5, with TRBD1 identical over 9 bases. The junction had 9 bases not matched to a gene; V was cut back by 5 bases and J by 5 bases. Germline CDR1 and CDR2: MDHEN and SYDVKM. The CDR3 is 15 amino acids. CDR3 amino acids: CASSPAGTGLETQYF. CDR3 DNA: TGTGCCAGCAGTCCCGCCGGGACAGGGTTGGAGACCCAGTACTTC.

The rearrangement joins TRBV2 to TRBJ1-5; D gene unclear. CDR1 and CDR2 from the germline V gene are SNHLY and FYNNEI. This CDR3 comprises 15 residues. The V end was cut by 2 bases, the J end by 4 bases, with 12 bases between. The CDR3 sequence is CASSEYRGLNQPQHF. In DNA form, the CDR3 reads TGTGCCAGCAGTGAATACCGTGGGCTTAATCAGCCCCAGCATTTT.

The rearrangement links TRBV19 to TRBJ2-1; TRBD2 aligns across 7 bases. Germline values: CDR1 LNHDA, CDR2 SQIVND (reference sequence). There are 14 residues in the CDR3. Unmatched junction bases numbered 8, after V lost 7 bases and J lost 5 bases. The CDR3 coding sequence is TGTGCCAGTACTAGCGGAGTAGCACACAATGAGCAGTTCTTC. Amino acid sequence: CASTSGVAHNEQFF.

This rearrangement joins TRBV28 to TRBJ1-2, with 12 nucleotides matching TRBD1. V lost 2 bases, J lost 8 bases, and 6 bases stayed unmatched. Germline lookup yields CDR1 MDHEN and CDR2 SYDVKM. The CDR3 loop spans 15 amino acids. The CDR3, as DNA: TGTGCCAGCAGTTTACAGGGGACAGGGGGCGGAGGCTACACCTTC. Its translation is CASSLQGTGGGGYTF.

The gene calls are TRBV27 and TRBJ2-1; 9 bases are shared with TRBD2. Germline lookup yields CDR1 MNHEY and CDR2 SMNVEV (reference sequence). J lost 4 bases, V lost 2 bases, and 6 bases had no gene match. The CDR3 loop spans 16 amino acids. Written as DNA, the CDR3 is TGTGCCAGCAGTTTACGCGGGAGGGCCATGTACAATGAGCAGTTCTTC. Its protein is CASSLRGRAMYNEQFF.

The rearrangement uses TRBV5-8 and TRBJ2-1; 8 positions agree with TRBD2. The CDR3 runs 17 residues. Trimming cost V 0 bases and J 8 bases; bases outside gene matches: 13. Germline V gives CDR1 SGHTS, CDR2 YDEGEE. The DNA for the CDR3 is TGTGCCAGCAGCTTGGCTTCCGGGACTAGTCGTTCGGATGAGCAGTTCTTC. This encodes CASSLASGTSRSDEQFF.

Here the CDR3 reads CASSEGQGGNTGELFF. DNA for the CDR3: TGTGCCAGCAGTGAGGGACAGGGCGGCAACACCGGGGAGCTGTTTTTT. J is TRBJ2-2 and V is TRBV6-1; 9 bases are shared with TRBD1. This CDR3 region has 16 residues. The V gene end was trimmed by 3 bases and the J gene end by 2 bases; junction bases not matched to a gene: 4. CDR1 is MNHNS, CDR2 SASEGT, per germline.

J is TRBJ1-1 and V is TRBV28; TRBD1 might be the D (6 bases). Trimming took 7 bases from V and 4 from J, leaving 19 bases between them. CDR1 and CDR2 from the germline V gene are MDHEN and SYDVKM. CDR3 length: 15 residues. This CDR3 is CASNPGGGLGTEAFF. The CDR3 region has the DNA TGTGCCAGCAACCCCGGAGGGGGGCTGGGCACTGAAGCTTTCTTT.

The chain has TRBV28 and TRBJ2-5; 9 nucleotides match TRBD1. This CDR3 has 14 amino acids. The germline V gene encodes CDR1 MDHEN and CDR2 SYDVKM. V shed 4 bases, J shed 13 bases, and the junction held 13 bases outside the gene matches. CDR3 nucleotide sequence: TGTGCCAGCAGTTCCTCCGGGACAGGGCAAAGGGGGTACTTC. It translates to CASSSSGTGQRGYF.

This chain links TRBV7-2 with TRBJ1-2, with a possible D match to TRBD1 (5 bases). The CDR3 totals 15 residues. Trimming shortened V by 1 base and J by 5 bases, and 14 bases separated the two germline ends. Germline V gene sequence: CDR1 SGHTA, CDR2 FQGNSA. The CDR3 loop is CASSLESGWRYGYTF. CDR3 coding DNA: TGTGCCAGCAGCTTAGAGTCAGGGTGGAGATATGGCTACACCTTC.

The chain is built from TRBV3-1 (or the pseudogene TRBV3-2) and TRBJ2-1; D uncertain. There are 13 residues in the CDR3. V lost 6 bases and J 6 bases, leaving 12 bases between the germline ends. CDR1 is LGHDT, CDR2 YNNKEL, per germline (reference sequence). CDR3 region: CASRQAMSNEQFF. CDR3 in DNA: TGTGCCAGCAGGCAGGCCATGTCCAATGAGCAGTTCTTC.

J is TRBJ1-1 and V is TRBV7-8, with a possible D match to TRBD1 (6 bases). This CDR3 has 15 amino acids. CDR1 is SGHVS, CDR2 FQNEAQ, per germline. V was shortened by 2 bases and J by 1 base, with 11 bases between the two germline ends. CDR3 DNA sequence: TGTGCCAGCAGCTTAAGGGGGGCAGCGAACACTGAAGCTTTCTTT. Its translation is CASSLRGAANTEAFF.

This clone showed up just a few times. The V gene is TRBV20-1, the J gene TRBJ1-6; D may be TRBD1 (6 bases). The CDR3 has 14 residues. V was cut by 3 bases and J by 10 bases, with 16 bases left in between. Per germline, CDR1 DFQATT and CDR2 SNEGSKA (reference sequence). The CDR3 nucleotides are TGCAGTGCTAGTGGCAGGGGAAAAAACTCACCCCTCCACTTT. Translated, it gives CSASGRGKNSPLHF.

The rearrangement joins TRBV3-1 (or the pseudogene TRBV3-2) to TRBJ1-2; the match to TRBD1 covers 8 bases. From germline, CDR1 is LGHDT and CDR2 YNNKEL (reference sequence). V trimming: 3 bases; J trimming: 4 bases; junction bases outside the gene matches: 7. The CDR3 extends over 15 amino acids. The CDR3 DNA reads TGTGCCAGCAGCCAGGATGATACAGGGGGCTATGGCTACACCTTC. Its protein is CASSQDDTGGYGYTF.

This clone was counted only a few times. CDR3 in amino acids: CASSLSNSLRRTGELFF. For the CDR3, the DNA is TGTGCCAGCAGTCTCAGTAACTCCCTTCGGAGGACCGGGGAGCTGTTTTTT. The J gene is TRBJ2-2, the V gene TRBV6-6, with a tentative D call TRBD2 (5 bases). The V gene's germline CDR1 is MNHNY and CDR2 SVGAGI (reference sequence). V was cut by 5 bases and J by 5 bases, with 21 bases left in between. The CDR3 loop spans 17 amino acids.

This sequence joins TRBV7-2 and TRBJ1-5, with D uncertain. Trimming shortened V by 5 bases and J by 10 bases, and 21 bases separated the two germline ends. Looked up from germline, CDR1 is SGHTA and CDR2 is FQGNSA. The CDR3 extends over 15 amino acids. This CDR3 is CASSRYKTPGEPQHF. The CDR3 nucleotides are TGTGCCAGCAGCCGTTACAAGACTCCCGGAGAACCCCAGCATTTT.

The J gene is TRBJ2-7, the V gene TRBV28, with a tentative D call TRBD2 (5 bases). The V and J ends lost 7 bases and 0 bases respectively, with 16 bases between them. Germline V gene data show CDR1 as MDHEN and CDR2 as SYDVKM. CDR3 length: 15 amino acids. The CDR3 nucleotides are TGTGCCAGCAACGGAGGACCCAAGAGCTCCTACGAGCAGTACTTC. It encodes CASNGGPKSSYEQYF.

The genes are TRBV27 and TRBJ2-3; D not certain. V was shortened by 5 bases and J by 3 bases, with 18 bases between the two germline ends. This CDR3 has 16 residues. Germline CDR1 MNHEY, CDR2 SMNVEV (reference sequence). CDR3 DNA: TGTGCCAGCAGTCCCCGCTGGGCTTTTCGGACAGATACGCAGTATTTT. Translating it yields CASSPRWAFRTDTQYF.

The chain carries TRBV6-5 and TRBJ1-2; TRBD1 might be the D (6 bases). This CDR3 contains 15 residues. Between the trimmed V and J ends, which lost 2 bases and 0 bases, there was a span of 10 bases. Germline values: CDR1 MNHEY, CDR2 SVGAGI. The CDR3 here is CASSYARGSNYGYTF. The CDR3 DNA reads TGTGCCAGCAGTTACGCCAGGGGATCTAACTATGGCTACACCTTC.

The rearrangement joins TRBV12-3 or TRBV12-4 to TRBJ1-2; no clear D. V lost 5 bases, J lost 4 bases, and 8 bases lay in between. This CDR3 is built from 12 residues. The DNA for the CDR3 is TGTGCCAGCAGTCCGTTCATCTATGGCTACACCTTC. It translates to CASSPFIYGYTF.

The chain recombines TRBV5-6 with TRBJ1-5; D perhaps matches TRBD1 (6 bases). Germline loops: CDR1 SGHDT, CDR2 YYEEEE. The CDR3 contains 16 residues. With 4 bases removed from V and 4 bases from J, the gap between germline ends came to 18 bases. The CDR3 is CASSQRTANLNQPQHF. As DNA, the CDR3 is TGTGCCAGCAGCCAGAGGACAGCAAACCTAAATCAGCCCCAGCATTTT.

This rearrangement joins TRBV29-1 to TRBJ1-1; 10 bases are a match to TRBD1. The junction had 13 bases not matched to a gene; V was cut back by 4 bases and J by 5 bases. The CDR3 has 16 amino acids. Germline CDR1 is SQVTM and CDR2 is ANQGSEA. The DNA of the CDR3 is TGCAGCGTTGGCTTAGGTGACAGGGGGCTTGTGACTGAAGCTTTCTTT. Translation: CSVGLGDRGLVTEAFF.

The chain has TRBV19 and TRBJ1-1, with D perhaps matching TRBD1 (5 bases). V lost 3 bases and J lost 2, with 16 bases in between. The CDR3 extends over 16 amino acids. From germline, CDR1 is LNHDA and CDR2 SQIVND (reference sequence). The CDR3 spells CASSIRTVGLNTEAFF. CDR3 bases: TGTGCCAGTAGTATTAGGACGGTGGGACTAAACACTGAAGCTTTCTTT.

The chain links TRBV7-3 to TRBJ2-3; 14 nucleotides align to TRBD2. This CDR3 is 18 amino acids long. The V segment lost 2 bases and the J segment 4 bases; nucleotides outside the gene matches: 8. Germline V gene sequence: CDR1 SGHTA, CDR2 FQGTGA. DNA for the CDR3: TGTGCCAGCAGCTTATATTCTGGGACTAGCGGGAGCGCAGATACGCAGTATTTT. Its translation: CASSLYSGTSGSADTQYF.

The rearrangement uses TRBV6-4 and TRBJ1-2; possibly TRBD1 for D (6 bases). Germline CDR1 MRHNA, CDR2 SNTAGT. Trimming shortened V by 3 bases and J by 4 bases, and 12 bases separated the two germline ends. The CDR3 runs to 14 residues. This CDR3 reads CASSEGGPSYGYTF. For the CDR3, the DNA is TGTGCCAGCAGTGAAGGGGGGCCCAGCTATGGCTACACCTTC.

The rearrangement joins TRBV7-7 to TRBJ2-7; no clear D gene. CDR3 size: 15 residues. V was pared by 2 bases and J by 2 bases, with 13 bases between. Per the germline V gene, CDR1 is SSHAT and CDR2 is FNYEAQ (reference sequence). CDR3 sequence reads: CASSLRIGPAYEQYF. The DNA for the CDR3 is TGTGCCAGCAGCTTAAGGATTGGTCCGGCCTACGAGCAGTACTTC.

This chain uses TRBV6-5 with TRBJ1-2; 9 bases map to TRBD1. Germline lookup yields CDR1 MNHEY and CDR2 SVGAGI. This CDR3 is built from 14 residues. Losses at the gene ends were 6 bases for V and 8 bases for J; bases not matched to a gene: 10. CDR3 DNA sequence: TGTGCCAGCAGAAATCCGGGACAGGGAGGCGGCTACACCTTC. It yields the protein CASRNPGQGGGYTF.

The chain has TRBV7-2 and TRBJ2-4, with a possible D match to TRBD2 (5 bases). Germline CDR1 and CDR2: SGHTA and FQGNSA. The V end lost 3 bases, the J end lost 6 bases, and 15 bases lay between the germline ends. The CDR3 is 15 residues long. In DNA form, the CDR3 reads TGTGCCAGCAGCTTGATATTACGAGGGAGAAACATTCAGTACTTC. Amino acids: CASSLILRGRNIQYF.